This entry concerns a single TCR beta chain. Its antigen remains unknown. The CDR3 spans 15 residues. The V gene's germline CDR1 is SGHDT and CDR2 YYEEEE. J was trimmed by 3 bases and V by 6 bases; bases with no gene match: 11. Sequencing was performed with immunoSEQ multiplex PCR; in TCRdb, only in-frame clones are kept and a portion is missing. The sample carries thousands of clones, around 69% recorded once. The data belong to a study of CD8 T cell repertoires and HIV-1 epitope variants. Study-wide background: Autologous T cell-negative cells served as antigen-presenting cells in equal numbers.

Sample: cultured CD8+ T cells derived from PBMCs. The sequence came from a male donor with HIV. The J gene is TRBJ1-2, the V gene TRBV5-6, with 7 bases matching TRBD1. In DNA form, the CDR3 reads TGTGCCAGCACCGAATTGACAGGGACACACTATGGCTACACCTTC. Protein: CASTELTGTHYGYTF.